The source of this TCR beta chain is a study of blood T cell repertoires in COVID-19. Study background: Acute-phase and convalescent COVID-19 samples originated in the United States, Italy and Spain. PBMCs, B-cell-depleted T cells, or T cells were the source of the cDNA or gDNA that made up the material.

The V gene end was trimmed by 3 bases and the J gene end by 3 bases; junction bases not matched to a gene: 3. CDR1 is LGHDT and CDR2 is YNNKEL in the germline V gene (reference sequence). The CDR3 runs to 16 residues. The authors' processing: Using reference gene primer amplification, nucleated cell counts were estimated. Sequencing was performed with immunoSEQ multiplex PCR; in TCRdb, only in-frame clones are kept and a portion is missing. That table furnishes V, J and clone size, whereas the DNA furnished D and trimming. The sample includes approximately 54,000 clones, roughly 90% of them seen just once.

Sequences were obtained from peripheral blood. The chain has TRBV3-1 (or the pseudogene TRBV3-2) and TRBJ2-7, with 15 bases lining up with TRBD2. The sequence came from a man between 45 and 60 years old with acute or convalescent COVID-19. The CDR3 sequence: CASSHGTSGRFYEQYF. CDR3 DNA sequence: TGTGCCAGCAGCCACGGGACTAGCGGGAGGTTCTACGAGCAGTACTTC.